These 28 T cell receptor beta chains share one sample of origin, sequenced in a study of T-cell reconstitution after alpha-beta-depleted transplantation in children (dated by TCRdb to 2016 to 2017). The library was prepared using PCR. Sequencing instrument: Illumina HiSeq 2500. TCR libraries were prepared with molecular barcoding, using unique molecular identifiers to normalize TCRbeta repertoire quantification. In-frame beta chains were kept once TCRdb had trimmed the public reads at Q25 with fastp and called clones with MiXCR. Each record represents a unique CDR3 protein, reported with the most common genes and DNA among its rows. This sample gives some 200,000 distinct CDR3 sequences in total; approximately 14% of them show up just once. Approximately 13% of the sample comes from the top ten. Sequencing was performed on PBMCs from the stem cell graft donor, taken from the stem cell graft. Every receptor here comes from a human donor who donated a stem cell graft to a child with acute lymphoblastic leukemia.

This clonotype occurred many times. CDR3 DNA sequence: TGCAGCGTTGCTAGCACAGATACGCAGTATTTT. This codes for CSVASTDTQYF. The rearrangement joins TRBV29-1 to TRBJ2-3; no clear D gene. The CDR3 has 11 residues. Germline V lookup: CDR1 SQVTM, CDR2 ANQGSEA. The ends were cut back, 4 bases at V and 0 bases at J, with 2 bases in the middle.

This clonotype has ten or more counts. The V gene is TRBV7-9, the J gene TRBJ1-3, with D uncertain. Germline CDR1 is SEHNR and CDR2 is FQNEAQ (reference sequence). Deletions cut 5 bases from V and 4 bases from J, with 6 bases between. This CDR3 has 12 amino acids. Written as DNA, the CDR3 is TGTGCCAGCAGCCTCGGAGGAAACACCATATATTTT. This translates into CASSLGGNTIYF.

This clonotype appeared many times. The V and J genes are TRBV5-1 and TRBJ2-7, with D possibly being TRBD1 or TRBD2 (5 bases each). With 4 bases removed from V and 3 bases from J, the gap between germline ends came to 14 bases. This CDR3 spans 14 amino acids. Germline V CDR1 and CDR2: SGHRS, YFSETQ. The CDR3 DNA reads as TGCGCCAGCAGCAAACGGGACGGAAACTACGAGCAGTACTTC. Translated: CASSKRDGNYEQYF.

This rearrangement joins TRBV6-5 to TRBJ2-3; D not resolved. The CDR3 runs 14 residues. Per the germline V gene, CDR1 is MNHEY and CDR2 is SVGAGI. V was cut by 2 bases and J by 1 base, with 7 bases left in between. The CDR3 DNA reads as TGTGCCAGCAGTTACGGAGTTGGCACAGATACGCAGTATTTT. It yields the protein CASSYGVGTDTQYF.

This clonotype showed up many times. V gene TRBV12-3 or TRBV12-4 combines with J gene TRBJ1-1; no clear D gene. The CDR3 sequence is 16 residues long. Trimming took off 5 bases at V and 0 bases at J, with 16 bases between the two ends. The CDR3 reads CASSPPRSRMNTEAFF. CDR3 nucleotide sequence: TGTGCCAGCAGTCCTCCCCGGTCACGCATGAACACTGAAGCTTTCTTT.

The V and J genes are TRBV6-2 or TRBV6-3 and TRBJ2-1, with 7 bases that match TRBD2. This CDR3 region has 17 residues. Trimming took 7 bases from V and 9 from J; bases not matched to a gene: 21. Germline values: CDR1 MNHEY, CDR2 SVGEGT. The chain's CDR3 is CASIDQRGRAIGGEQFF. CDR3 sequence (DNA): TGTGCCAGCATCGACCAGAGAGGGAGGGCCATCGGGGGTGAGCAGTTCTTC.

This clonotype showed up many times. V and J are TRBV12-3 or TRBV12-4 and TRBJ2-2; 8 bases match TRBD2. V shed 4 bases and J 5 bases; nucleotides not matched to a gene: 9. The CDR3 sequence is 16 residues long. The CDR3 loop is CASSWAGTRVTGELFF. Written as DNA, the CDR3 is TGTGCCAGCAGTTGGGCCGGGACTAGGGTAACCGGGGAGCTGTTTTTT.

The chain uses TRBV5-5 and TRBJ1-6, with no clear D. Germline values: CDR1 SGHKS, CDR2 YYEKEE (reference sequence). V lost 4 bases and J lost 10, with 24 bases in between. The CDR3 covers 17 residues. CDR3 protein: CASSTQPMYPLGSPLHF. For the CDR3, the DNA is TGTGCCAGCAGCACACAACCAATGTACCCCCTAGGATCACCCCTCCACTTT.

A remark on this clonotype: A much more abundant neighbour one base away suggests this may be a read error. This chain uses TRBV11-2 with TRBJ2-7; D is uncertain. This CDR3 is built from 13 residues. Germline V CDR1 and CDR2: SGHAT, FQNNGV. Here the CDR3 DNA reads TGTGCCAGCGAAAGGGTGGGCTCCTACGAGCATTACTTC. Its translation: CASERVGSYEHYF.

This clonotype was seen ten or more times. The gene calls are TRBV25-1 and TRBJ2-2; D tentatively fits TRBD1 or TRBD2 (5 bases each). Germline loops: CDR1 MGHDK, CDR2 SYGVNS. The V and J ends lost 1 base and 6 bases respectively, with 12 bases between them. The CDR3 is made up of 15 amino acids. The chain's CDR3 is CASSEFRQGAGELFF. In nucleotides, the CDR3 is TGTGCCAGCAGTGAATTTAGGCAGGGAGCCGGGGAGCTGTTTTTT.

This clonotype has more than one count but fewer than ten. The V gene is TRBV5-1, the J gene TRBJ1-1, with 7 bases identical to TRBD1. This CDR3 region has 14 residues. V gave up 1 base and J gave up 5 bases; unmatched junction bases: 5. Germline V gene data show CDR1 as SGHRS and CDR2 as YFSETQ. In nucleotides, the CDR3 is TGCGCCAGCAGCTTGATCGCAGGGGGTACTGAAGCTTTCTTT. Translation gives CASSLIAGGTEAFF. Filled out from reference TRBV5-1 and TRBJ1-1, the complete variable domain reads KAGVTQTPRYLIKTRGQQVTLSCSPISGHRSVSWYQQTPGQGLQFLFEYFSETQRNKGNFPGRFSGRQFSNSRSEMNVSTLELGDSALYLCASSLIAGGTEAFFGQGTRLTVV.

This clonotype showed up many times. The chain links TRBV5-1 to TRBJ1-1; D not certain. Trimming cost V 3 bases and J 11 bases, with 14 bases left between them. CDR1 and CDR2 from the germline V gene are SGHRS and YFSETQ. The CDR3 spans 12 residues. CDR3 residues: CASSSDSKRAFF. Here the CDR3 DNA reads TGCGCCAGCAGCTCCGACTCCAAAAGGGCTTTCTTT. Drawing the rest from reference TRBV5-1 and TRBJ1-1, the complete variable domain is KAGVTQTPRYLIKTRGQQVTLSCSPISGHRSVSWYQQTPGQGLQFLFEYFSETQRNKGNFPGRFSGRQFSNSRSEMNVSTLELGDSALYLCASSSDSKRAFFGQGTRLTVV.

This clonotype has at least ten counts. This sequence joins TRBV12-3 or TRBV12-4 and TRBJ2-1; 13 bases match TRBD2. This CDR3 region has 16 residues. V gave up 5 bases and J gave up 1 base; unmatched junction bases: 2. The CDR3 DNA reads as TGTGCCAGCAGTCGACTAGCGGGAGGTTCCTACAATGAGCAGTTCTTC. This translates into CASSRLAGGSYNEQFF.

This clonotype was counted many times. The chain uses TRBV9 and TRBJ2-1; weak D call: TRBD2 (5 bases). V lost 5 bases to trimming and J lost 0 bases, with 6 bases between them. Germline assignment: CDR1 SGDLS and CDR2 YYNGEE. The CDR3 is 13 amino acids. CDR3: CASSRGSYNEQFF. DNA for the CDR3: TGTGCCAGCAGTCGGGGCTCCTACAATGAGCAGTTCTTC.

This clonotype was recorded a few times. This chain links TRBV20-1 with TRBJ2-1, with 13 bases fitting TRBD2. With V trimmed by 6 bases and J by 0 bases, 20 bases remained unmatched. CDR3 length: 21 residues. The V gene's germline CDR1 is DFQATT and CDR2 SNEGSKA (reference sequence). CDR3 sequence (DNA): TGCAGTGCCGCCGGGACATCGGGACTAGCGGGACCGCGCAGCTCCTACAATGAGCAGTTCTTC. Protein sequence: CSAAGTSGLAGPRSSYNEQFF.

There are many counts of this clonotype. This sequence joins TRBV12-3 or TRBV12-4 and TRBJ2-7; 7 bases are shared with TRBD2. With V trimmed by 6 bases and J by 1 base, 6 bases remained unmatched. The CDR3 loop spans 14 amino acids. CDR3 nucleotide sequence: TGTGCCAGCAGCCCTAAGCGGGAATCCTACGAGCAGTACTTC. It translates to CASSPKRESYEQYF.

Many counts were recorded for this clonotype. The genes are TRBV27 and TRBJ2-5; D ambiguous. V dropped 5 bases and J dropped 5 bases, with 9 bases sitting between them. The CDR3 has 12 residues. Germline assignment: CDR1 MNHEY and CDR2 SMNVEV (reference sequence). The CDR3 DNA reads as TGTGCCAGCAGTCGGTCCGGGGAGACCCAGTACTTC. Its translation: CASSRSGETQYF.

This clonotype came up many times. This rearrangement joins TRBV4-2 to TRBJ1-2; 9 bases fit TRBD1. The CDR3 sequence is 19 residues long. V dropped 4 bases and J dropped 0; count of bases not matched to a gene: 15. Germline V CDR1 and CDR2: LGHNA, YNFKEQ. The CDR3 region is CASSLMTGGLITPNYGYTF. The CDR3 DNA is TGTGCCAGCAGCCTAATGACAGGGGGGTTGATCACACCTAACTATGGCTACACCTTC.

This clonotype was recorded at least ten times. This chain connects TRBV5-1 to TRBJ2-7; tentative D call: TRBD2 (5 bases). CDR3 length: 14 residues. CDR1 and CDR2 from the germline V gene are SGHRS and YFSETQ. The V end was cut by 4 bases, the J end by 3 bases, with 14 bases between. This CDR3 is CASSPLASNYEQYF. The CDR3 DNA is TGCGCCAGCAGCCCCCTAGCTTCCAACTACGAGCAGTACTTC. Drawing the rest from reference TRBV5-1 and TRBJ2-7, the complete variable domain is KAGVTQTPRYLIKTRGQQVTLSCSPISGHRSVSWYQQTPGQGLQFLFEYFSETQRNKGNFPGRFSGRQFSNSRSEMNVSTLELGDSALYLCASSPLASNYEQYFGPGTRLTVT.

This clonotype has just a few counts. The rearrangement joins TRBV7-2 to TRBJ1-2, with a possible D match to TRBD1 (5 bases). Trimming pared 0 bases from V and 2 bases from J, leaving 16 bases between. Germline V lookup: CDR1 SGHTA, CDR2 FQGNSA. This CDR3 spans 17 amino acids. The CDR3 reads CASSLATRNRDNYGYTF. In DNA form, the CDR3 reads TGTGCCAGCAGCTTAGCCACGAGAAACCGGGACAACTATGGCTACACCTTC.

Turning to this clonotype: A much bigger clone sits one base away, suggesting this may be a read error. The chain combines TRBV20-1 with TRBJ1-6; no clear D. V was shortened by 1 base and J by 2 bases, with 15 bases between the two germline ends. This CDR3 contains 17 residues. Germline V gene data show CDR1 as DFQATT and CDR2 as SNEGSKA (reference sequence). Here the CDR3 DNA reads TGCAGTGCTAGAGGTTCGGCGGTGAGCCCCTATAATTCACCCCTCCACTTT. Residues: CSARGSAVSPYNSPLHF.

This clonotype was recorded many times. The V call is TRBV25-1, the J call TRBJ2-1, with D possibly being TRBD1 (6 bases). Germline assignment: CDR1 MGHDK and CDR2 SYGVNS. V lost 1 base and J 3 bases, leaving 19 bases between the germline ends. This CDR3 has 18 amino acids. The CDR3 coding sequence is TGTGCCAGCAGTGAATCTATCGGCGAGACAGGCGACTACAATGAGCAGTTCTTC. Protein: CASSESIGETGDYNEQFF.

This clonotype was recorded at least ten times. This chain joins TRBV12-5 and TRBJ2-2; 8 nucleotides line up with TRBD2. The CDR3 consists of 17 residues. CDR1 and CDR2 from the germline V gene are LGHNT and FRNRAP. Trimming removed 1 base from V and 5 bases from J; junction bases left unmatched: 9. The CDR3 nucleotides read TGTGCTAGTGGTTTGGGCCTCGGACTAGCAGGAACCGGGGAGCTGTTTTTT. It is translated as CASGLGLGLAGTGELFF.

The CDR3 loop reads CASSRYGATEAFF. CDR3 nucleotides: TGTGCCAGCAGCCGGTATGGGGCCACTGAAGCTTTCTTT. J is TRBJ1-1 and V is TRBV5-6; TRBD1 is a possible D gene (5 bases). Trimming removed 4 bases at V and 4 bases at J, with 11 bases between. The CDR3 is 13 residues long. The V gene's germline CDR1 is SGHDT and CDR2 YYEEEE.

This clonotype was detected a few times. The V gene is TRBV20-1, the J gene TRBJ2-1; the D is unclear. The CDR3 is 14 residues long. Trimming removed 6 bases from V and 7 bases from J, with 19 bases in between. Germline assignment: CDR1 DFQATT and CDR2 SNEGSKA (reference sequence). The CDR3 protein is CSAYLLASHNEQFF. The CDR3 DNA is TGCAGTGCGTACCTACTCGCATCCCATAATGAGCAGTTCTTC.

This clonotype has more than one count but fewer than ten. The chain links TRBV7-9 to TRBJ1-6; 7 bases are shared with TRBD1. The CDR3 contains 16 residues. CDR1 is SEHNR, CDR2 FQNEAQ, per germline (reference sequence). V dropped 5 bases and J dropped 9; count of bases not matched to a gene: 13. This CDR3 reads CASSPGQDDGSSPLHF. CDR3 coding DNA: TGTGCCAGCAGCCCCGGACAGGACGACGGATCTTCACCCCTCCACTTT.

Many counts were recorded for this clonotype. The CDR3 loop is CASNSWGVAETQYF. CDR3 coding DNA: TGTGCCAGCAACTCATGGGGGGTGGCAGAGACCCAGTACTTC. The chain is built from TRBV12-3 or TRBV12-4 and TRBJ2-5; weak D call: TRBD2 (6 bases). CDR3 length: 14 residues. V was clipped by 7 bases and J by 4 bases, with 16 bases between them.

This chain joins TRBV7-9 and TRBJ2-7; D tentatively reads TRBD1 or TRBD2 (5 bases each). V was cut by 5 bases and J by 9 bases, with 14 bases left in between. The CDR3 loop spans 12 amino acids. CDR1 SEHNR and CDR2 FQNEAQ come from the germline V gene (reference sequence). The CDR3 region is CASSPMGGGQYF. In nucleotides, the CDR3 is TGTGCCAGCAGCCCTATGGGTGGGGGGCAGTACTTC.